Each of the 15 T cell receptor beta chains below was sequenced from the same sample in a study of cytomegalovirus exposure and HLA in healthy donors. Use of 60 Vbeta and 13 Jbeta primers characterized the PCR. TCRdb's copy holds only in-frame clones and misses some; the assay was immunoSEQ multiplex PCR. The sample contains about 120,000 clones, around 75% of which appear only once. Sequencing input: PBMCs. The receptors here all came from a woman aged 25 to 39 in good health and CMV-seronegative.

The chain combines TRBV2 with TRBJ2-1; perhaps TRBD2 as D (5 bases). CDR3 length: 17 amino acids. The germline gives CDR1 SNHLY, CDR2 FYNNEI. V lost 7 bases and J lost 0, with 19 bases in between. CDR3 sequence: CASTKASRQYSYNEQFF. CDR3 bases: TGTGCCAGCACCAAAGCTAGCCGACAATACTCCTACAATGAGCAGTTCTTC.

This rearrangement joins TRBV7-9 to TRBJ1-3, with 7 positions matching TRBD1. V gave up 5 bases and J gave up 2 bases; unmatched junction bases: 6. The CDR3 extends over 15 amino acids. The V gene's germline CDR1 is SEHNR and CDR2 FQNEAQ (reference sequence). The CDR3 nucleotides read TGTGCCAGCAGCCTCCTGACAGGGACTGGAAACACCATATATTTT. Translating it yields CASSLLTGTGNTIYF.

There are a few counts of this clone. This sequence joins TRBV27 and TRBJ2-5; 8 bases are shared with TRBD1. Trimming at V came to 5 bases and at J to 4 bases, leaving 6 bases not matched to a gene. CDR1 and CDR2 from the germline V gene are MNHEY and SMNVEV (reference sequence). The CDR3 is made up of 14 amino acids. CDR3: CASSADRVGETQYF. For the CDR3, the DNA is TGTGCCAGCAGTGCGGACAGGGTCGGAGAGACCCAGTACTTC.

This chain joins TRBV7-9 and TRBJ2-7; a weak D match, TRBD1 (5 bases). The CDR3 is 13 residues long. CDR1 is SEHNR, CDR2 FQNEAQ, per germline (reference sequence). V was cut by 7 bases and J by 2 bases, with 12 bases left in between. Here the CDR3 DNA reads TGTGCCAGCACCTCGGGCAGGGCCTACGAGCAGTACTTC. Its protein product is CASTSGRAYEQYF. Drawing the rest from reference TRBV7-9 and TRBJ2-7, the complete variable domain is DTGVSQNPRHKITKRGQNVTFRCDPISEHNRLYWYRQTLGQGPEFLTYFQNEAQLEKSRLLSDRFSAERPKGSFSTLEIQRTEQGDSAMYLCASTSGRAYEQYFGPGTRLTVT.

The chain recombines TRBV6-5 with TRBJ1-1; no clear D. V shed 2 bases and J shed 1 base, with 11 bases lying between them. This CDR3 has 15 amino acids. CDR1 MNHEY and CDR2 SVGAGI come from the germline V gene. CDR3 in amino acids: CASSYGRNENTEAFF. As DNA, the CDR3 is TGTGCCAGCAGTTACGGGCGCAACGAGAACACTGAAGCTTTCTTT.

The chain uses TRBV6-5 and TRBJ2-1; 8 nucleotides match TRBD1. The V segment lost 6 bases and the J segment 15 bases; nucleotides outside the gene matches: 10. There are 12 residues in the CDR3. Germline assignment: CDR1 MNHEY and CDR2 SVGAGI. The CDR3 coding sequence is TGTGCCAGCAGCCCAGGGGGCTGGAGGCGGTTCTTC. Encoded protein: CASSPGGWRRFF.

The V call is TRBV6-5, the J call TRBJ1-1; no clear D. The CDR3 totals 14 residues. V lost 6 bases to trimming and J lost 4 bases, with 15 bases between them. Germline V gene lookup returns CDR1 MNHEY and CDR2 SVGAGI. The DNA for the CDR3 is TGTGCCAGCAGCTCCGACACCAGATCCACTGAAGCTTTCTTT. It is translated as CASSSDTRSTEAFF.

The chain is built from TRBV30 and TRBJ2-3; TRBD1 aligns across 8 bases. The germline gives CDR1 GTSNPN, CDR2 SVGIG (reference sequence). The CDR3 totals 15 residues. The ends lost 2 bases at V and 3 bases at J; junction bases unmatched: 7. For the CDR3, the DNA is TGTGCCTGGAGTTTCACAGGGGGTTGGACAGATACGCAGTATTTT. Translated, it gives CAWSFTGGWTDTQYF.

J is TRBJ2-1 and V is TRBV6-5, with 7 bases matching TRBD1. The CDR3 length is 14 residues. CDR1 and CDR2 (germline): MNHEY, SVGAGI. Unmatched junction bases numbered 5, after V lost 2 bases and J lost 7 bases. The CDR3 spells CASSYQGDMNEQFF. CDR3 sequence (DNA): TGTGCCAGCAGTTACCAGGGGGATATGAATGAGCAGTTCTTC.

This clone was picked up a small number of times. In DNA, the CDR3 is TGTGCCGTGGGGCAGATGAACACTGAAGCTTTCTTT. As protein: CAVGQMNTEAFF. The chain has TRBV25-1 and TRBJ1-1, with D possibly TRBD1 on 5 matching bases. V was pared by 11 bases and J by 0 bases, with 10 bases between. The CDR3 has 12 residues. The germline V gene encodes CDR1 MGHDK and CDR2 SYGVNS.

The genes are TRBV27 and TRBJ2-3; D may be TRBD1 (6 bases). Germline V gene sequence: CDR1 MNHEY, CDR2 SMNVEV (reference sequence). This CDR3 is 16 amino acids long. Between the trimmed V and J ends, which lost 8 bases and 0 bases, there was a span of 18 bases. The CDR3 DNA is TGTGCCAGCGGTCCATGGGGACATGCTAGCACAGATACGCAGTATTTT. Amino acid sequence: CASGPWGHASTDTQYF.

This clone was counted a few times. Other DNA sequences within the sample encode an identical CDR3. This rearrangement joins TRBV29-1 to TRBJ1-1; no firm D call. V was trimmed by 6 bases and J by 1 base, leaving 6 bases between them. The CDR3 contains 11 residues. Germline V gene lookup returns CDR1 SQVTM and CDR2 ANQGSEA. The CDR3 DNA is TGCAGCGTACAGCAGAACACTGAAGCTTTCTTT. Protein: CSVQQNTEAFF.

This clone came up a few times. The rearrangement joins TRBV25-1 to TRBJ2-1; 7 nucleotides agree with TRBD2. There are 17 residues in the CDR3. Per germline, CDR1 MGHDK and CDR2 SYGVNS. V lost 3 bases and J lost 2; bases outside the gene matches: 10. The CDR3 sequence is CASSDAAGQPTYNEQFF. CDR3 in DNA: TGTGCCAGCAGTGACGCAGCGGGGCAGCCAACCTACAATGAGCAGTTCTTC.

This sequence joins TRBV29-1 and TRBJ2-5; tentatively, D is TRBD2 (6 bases). V was trimmed by 8 bases and J by 5 bases, leaving 21 bases between them. CDR3 length equals 14 residues. Germline loops: CDR1 SQVTM, CDR2 ANQGSEA. The CDR3 region is CSFRDFTKGETQYF. DNA for the CDR3: TGCAGCTTCCGGGACTTTACAAAGGGGGAGACCCAGTACTTC.

This chain connects TRBV18 to TRBJ1-4, with 7 bases lining up with TRBD1. This CDR3 region has 14 residues. The trim removed 3 bases at V and 7 bases at J, leaving 5 bases unmatched. Germline assignment: CDR1 KGHSH and CDR2 LQKENI. The CDR3 reads CASSPDRVFEKLFF. The CDR3 coding sequence is TGTGCCAGCTCACCCGACAGGGTGTTTGAAAAACTGTTTTTT.